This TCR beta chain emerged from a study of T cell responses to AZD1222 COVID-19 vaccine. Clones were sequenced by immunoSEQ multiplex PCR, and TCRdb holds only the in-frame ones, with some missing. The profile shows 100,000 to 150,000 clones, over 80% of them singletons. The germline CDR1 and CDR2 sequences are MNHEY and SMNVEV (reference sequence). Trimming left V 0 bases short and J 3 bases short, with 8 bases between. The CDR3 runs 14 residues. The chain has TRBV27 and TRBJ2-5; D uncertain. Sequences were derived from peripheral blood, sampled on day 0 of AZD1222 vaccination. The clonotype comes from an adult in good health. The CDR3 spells CASSLSWQKETQYF. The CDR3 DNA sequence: TGTGCCAGCAGTTTATCGTGGCAGAAAGAGACCCAGTACTTC.